This TCR beta chain was sequenced during a study of CD8+ T cells in alopecia areata. The sorting of PBMCs gave CD4+ and CD8+ T cells. Regarding the study as a whole: With patients, TCR sharing proved less clear than in mice, a difference possibly related to HLA. Sequenced scalp T cells also include alphabeta T cells resident in normal skin. Lesional tissue from the scalp (especially in alopecia totalis/universalis) showed higher clonality than normal scalp.

This clone was detected only a few times. What it binds is unknown. Looked up from germline, CDR1 is SQVTM and CDR2 is ANQGSEA. With 8 bases removed from V and 4 bases from J, the gap between germline ends came to 12 bases. The CDR3 is 12 amino acids. RNA was extracted and reverse transcribed into cDNA as the sequencing template. Data came from immunoSEQ multiplex PCR; TCRdb stores just in-frame clones and leaves some out. In the table there are 110,000 to 150,000 clones, more than 55% of which are singletons. This sequence was found in a human donor in good health. V usage is TRBV29-1 and J usage is TRBJ2-1; D unclear. Input material: CD8+ T cells sorted from blood. In DNA, the CDR3 is TGCAGCACCAACAGAGGATACAATGAGCAGTTCTTC. Its protein is CSTNRGYNEQFF.